This T cell receptor beta chain comes out of a study of multiple sclerosis patients with progressive multifocal leukoencephalopathy. Some clones are missing from TCRdb's copy, which holds only in-frame ones; the method was immunoSEQ multiplex PCR. The table has tens of thousands of clones, 75% to 90% seen once. CDR1 is SGHNT, CDR2 YYREEE, per germline (reference sequence). The junction had 4 bases not matched to a gene; V was cut back by 1 base and J by 2 bases. The CDR3 length is 15 residues. Described time point: time of PML onset. Detection of JC virus DNA in cerebrospinal fluid confirmed PML diagnosed from clinical and MRI findings.

This receptor was taken from a woman in her twenties or thirties with progressive multifocal leukoencephalopathy. This specimen consisted of PBMCs, obtained from a patient treated with natalizumab. J is TRBJ2-5 and V is TRBV5-4; TRBD2 aligns across 8 bases. The CDR3 coding sequence is TGTGCCAGCAGCTTGAGATTAGCGGGGCAAGAGACCCAGTACTTC. Protein: CASSLRLAGQETQYF.